The next 26 T cell receptor beta chains were all read from a single sample in a study of T cell responses to AZD1222 COVID-19 vaccine. Repertoires were generated with immunoSEQ multiplex PCR, while TCRdb's copy carries only in-frame clones and drops some. The sample gives about 82,000 clones, roughly 85% of which show up once; under 1.5% is in the top ten. The sample in question was peripheral blood, obtained 28 days after the second AZD1222 dose. Every receptor here comes from an adult who received the AZD1222 COVID-19 vaccine.

The chain joins TRBV2 to TRBJ2-7, with D hard to call. The CDR3 extends over 15 amino acids. Germline CDR1 and CDR2: SNHLY and FYNNEI. V shed 6 bases and J shed 1 base, with 16 bases lying between them. The CDR3 bases are TGTGCCAGCAGCGCTCCGGGTGCCGCGTCCTACGAGCAGTACTTC. It encodes CASSAPGAASYEQYF.

The rearrangement links TRBV28 to TRBJ2-7; D unresolved. Trimming shortened V by 3 bases and J by 5 bases, and 14 bases separated the two germline ends. Germline V gene sequence: CDR1 MDHEN, CDR2 SYDVKM. The CDR3 length is 14 residues. CDR3 in amino acids: CASSFVGRYHEQYF. The CDR3, as DNA: TGTGCCAGCAGTTTCGTCGGCAGGTACCACGAGCAGTACTTC.

The chain recombines TRBV27 with TRBJ1-5, with 7 bases fitting TRBD1. The length of the CDR3 is 14 residues. From germline, CDR1 is MNHEY and CDR2 SMNVEV (reference sequence). The V segment lost 5 bases and the J segment 1 base; nucleotides outside the gene matches: 2. The CDR3, as DNA: TGTGCCAGCAGTAGACAGGGAAGCAATCAGCCCCAGCATTTT. Its translation is CASSRQGSNQPQHF.

The chain uses TRBV27 and TRBJ1-2; D unclear. This CDR3 comprises 13 residues. Germline values: CDR1 MNHEY, CDR2 SMNVEV (reference sequence). Trimming cost V 5 bases and J 8 bases, with 15 bases left between them. CDR3 residues: CASSAYVGTGYTF. Here the CDR3 DNA reads TGTGCCAGCAGTGCATACGTCGGTACCGGCTACACCTTC.

V usage is TRBV7-2 and J usage is TRBJ1-1; the D is unclear. V lost 1 base to trimming and J lost 0 bases, with 12 bases between them. The germline V gene encodes CDR1 SGHTA and CDR2 FQGNSA. The CDR3 extends over 16 amino acids. CDR3 residues: CASSLDSFSMNTEAFF. In DNA, the CDR3 is TGTGCCAGCAGCTTAGACAGTTTCTCGATGAACACTGAAGCTTTCTTT.

V gene TRBV14 combines with J gene TRBJ1-1, with D unclear. The germline V and J ends were trimmed by 4 bases and 0 bases, with 9 bases remaining between them. The CDR3 extends over 14 amino acids. Germline V gene data show CDR1 as SGHDN and CDR2 as FVKESK. In DNA, the CDR3 is TGTGCCAGCAGCCTAATGGACCTGAACACTGAAGCTTTCTTT. This gives the protein CASSLMDLNTEAFF.

The CDR3 is CASSLGLGTYEQYF. For the CDR3, the DNA is TGCGCCAGCAGCTTGGGCCTGGGAACCTACGAGCAGTACTTC. The chain joins TRBV5-1 to TRBJ2-7; D is uncertain. The CDR3 consists of 14 residues. V was pared by 0 bases and J by 2 bases, with 9 bases between. Germline values: CDR1 SGHRS, CDR2 YFSETQ.

This chain links TRBV3-1 (or the pseudogene TRBV3-2) with TRBJ1-5; D unclear. Germline V CDR1 and CDR2: LGHDT, YNNKEL (reference sequence). This CDR3 spans 19 amino acids. V shed 5 bases and J shed 2 bases, with 25 bases lying between them. The CDR3 here is CASSGQNRQWAWGNQPQHF. The CDR3 DNA reads as TGTGCCAGCAGCGGTCAGAACAGACAATGGGCATGGGGCAATCAGCCCCAGCATTTT.

V and J are TRBV25-1 and TRBJ1-1; 9 nucleotides align to TRBD1. The J segment lost 0 bases and the V segment lost 2 bases, leaving 1 base of the junction unmatched. The length of the CDR3 is 15 residues. Germline V gene lookup returns CDR1 MGHDK and CDR2 SYGVNS. CDR3 nucleotide sequence: TGTGCCAGCAGTGAACGACAGGGGGTGAACACTGAAGCTTTCTTT. As protein: CASSERQGVNTEAFF.

The chain uses TRBV19 and TRBJ2-1; 8 bases are a match to TRBD1. CDR3 length: 14 residues. CDR1 LNHDA and CDR2 SQIVND come from the germline V gene (reference sequence). After removal of 11 bases from V and 5 bases from J, the junction contained 11 bases not matched to a gene. The CDR3 is CAGNDRGMDNEQFF. The CDR3 DNA reads as TGTGCCGGCAACGACAGGGGTATGGACAATGAGCAGTTCTTC. The complete variable domain, with remaining parts taken from reference TRBV19 and TRBJ2-1, reads DGGITQSPKYLFRKEGQNVTLSCEQNLNHDAMYWYRQDPGQGLRLIYYSQIVNDFQKGDIAEGYSVSREKKESFPLTVTSAQKNPTAFYLCAGNDRGMDNEQFFGPGTRLTVL.

The chain recombines TRBV2 with TRBJ2-3; possibly TRBD1 or TRBD2 for D (6 bases each). From germline, CDR1 is SNHLY and CDR2 FYNNEI. The CDR3 has 14 amino acids. Trimming shortened V by 1 base and J by 9 bases, and 14 bases separated the two germline ends. CDR3 loop: CASSEGSGGGTQYF. In DNA, the CDR3 is TGTGCCAGCAGTGAAGGTAGCGGAGGGGGGACGCAGTATTTT.

As for this clone: Mismatch with germline at one junction end may stem from a read error. The chain is built from TRBV7-7 and TRBJ2-2; either TRBD1 or TRBD2 may supply D (6 bases each). Germline-derived CDR1 and CDR2 are SSHAT and FNYEAQ (reference sequence). The CDR3 extends over 15 amino acids. CDR3 bases: TGTGCTAGCAGCTTTGGGGGGCCGGACACCGGGGAGCTGTTTTTT. Translating gives CASSFGGPDTGELFF.

V usage is TRBV6-4 and J usage is TRBJ2-3; TRBD2 matches 7 bases. Trimming at V came to 2 bases and at J to 1 base, leaving 0 bases not matched to a gene. CDR1 and CDR2 (germline): MRHNA, SNTAGT. The CDR3 sequence is 14 residues long. This CDR3 is CASSDLAGTDTQYF. The CDR3 DNA is TGTGCCAGCAGTGACCTAGCGGGCACAGATACGCAGTATTTT.

The V and J genes are TRBV21-1 and TRBJ1-2; the table's D call TRBD1 went unverified against the DNA. TRBV21-1 is a known pseudogene. CDR3 length: 14 amino acids. The CDR3 loop is CASSQVAHNYGYTF. CDR3 sequence (DNA): TGTGCCAGCAGCCAGGTGGCCCACAACTATGGCTACACCTTC.

This clone appeared a few times. V gene TRBV6-5 combines with J gene TRBJ2-7, with D perhaps matching TRBD2 (5 bases). The V end lost 2 bases, the J end lost 1 base, and 9 bases lay between the germline ends. This CDR3 has 14 residues. CDR1 is MNHEY and CDR2 is SVGAGI in the germline V gene. This CDR3 is CASSYDRDSYEQYF. CDR3 sequence (DNA): TGTGCCAGCAGTTACGATCGGGATTCCTACGAGCAGTACTTC.

The chain couples TRBV19 to TRBJ1-5; unclear D gene. Germline assignment: CDR1 LNHDA and CDR2 SQIVND (reference sequence). The CDR3 consists of 12 residues. The V and J ends lost 10 bases and 0 bases respectively, with 7 bases between them. CDR3 sequence: CATRNSNQPQHF. CDR3 nucleotide sequence: TGTGCCACCCGTAATAGCAATCAGCCCCAGCATTTT.

CDR3 nucleotide sequence: TGTGCCAGCAGCTTCCGGGACAGGACCTCCGGTGAACAGTTCTTC. It yields the protein CASSFRDRTSGEQFF. The chain carries TRBV7-2 and TRBJ2-1, with 8 bases matching TRBD1. V dropped 3 bases and J dropped 13; count of bases not matched to a gene: 14. CDR3 length equals 15 residues. The germline gives CDR1 SGHTA, CDR2 FQGNSA.

This chain links TRBV10-1 with TRBJ1-2; possible D gene TRBD1, 6 bases. CDR3 size: 15 residues. Germline V gene sequence: CDR1 WNHNN, CDR2 SYGVQD (reference sequence). With 0 bases removed from V and 6 bases from J, the gap between germline ends came to 14 bases. The CDR3 bases are TGCGCCAGCAGTGAGTCAGGGGGAGCCGGGCATGGCTACACCTTC. Translation gives CASSESGGAGHGYTF.

This clone occurred a few times. This chain links TRBV27 with TRBJ2-7; 7 bases map to TRBD1. Germline lookup yields CDR1 MNHEY and CDR2 SMNVEV (reference sequence). There are 12 residues in the CDR3. The V gene end was trimmed by 6 bases and the J gene end by 3 bases; junction bases not matched to a gene: 2. The CDR3 DNA is TGTGCCAGCAGCCGACAGGGCTACGAGCAGTACTTC. It is translated as CASSRQGYEQYF.

Only a few counts were recorded for this clone. The chain uses TRBV6-6 and TRBJ1-5; 8 bases fit TRBD1. The trim removed 5 bases at V and 6 bases at J, leaving 21 bases unmatched. Germline CDR1 MNHNY, CDR2 SVGAGI (reference sequence). The CDR3 extends over 19 amino acids. CDR3 protein: CASSPANFWAADRGQPQHF. The DNA of the CDR3 is TGTGCCAGCAGTCCCGCCAATTTTTGGGCAGCTGACAGGGGTCAGCCCCAGCATTTT.

This chain links TRBV9 with TRBJ2-3; D gene uncertain. This CDR3 spans 15 amino acids. The germline CDR1 and CDR2 sequences are SGDLS and YYNGEE. V was pared by 4 bases and J by 0 bases, with 12 bases between. The CDR3: CASSPGAASTDTQYF. The DNA of the CDR3 is TGTGCCAGCAGCCCCGGCGCAGCTAGCACAGATACGCAGTATTTT. The full variable domain, with the rest looked up from reference TRBV9 and TRBJ2-3, is DSGVTQTPKHLITATGQRVTLRCSPRSGDLSVYWYQQSLDQGLQFLIQYYNGEERAKGNILERFSAQQFPDLHSELNLSSLELGDSALYFCASSPGAASTDTQYFGPGTRLTVL.

The rearrangement links TRBV27 to TRBJ2-7; no definite D call. V lost 6 bases to trimming and J lost 4 bases, with 13 bases between them. Germline loops: CDR1 MNHEY, CDR2 SMNVEV (reference sequence). The CDR3 sequence is 13 residues long. The chain's CDR3 is CASSYNPIYEQYF. The CDR3 region has the DNA TGTGCCAGCAGCTACAACCCCATTTACGAGCAGTACTTC.

J is TRBJ2-2 and V is TRBV5-4; unclear D gene. V dropped 5 bases and J dropped 1 base, with 9 bases sitting between them. Germline CDR1 and CDR2: SGHNT and YYREEE (reference sequence). The CDR3 is 14 amino acids. CDR3 region: CASRVKGNTGELFF. The CDR3 nucleotides are TGTGCCAGCAGAGTGAAGGGGAACACCGGGGAGCTGTTTTTT.

This chain links TRBV6-5 with TRBJ1-2; no clear D. Germline CDR1 is MNHEY and CDR2 is SVGAGI. This CDR3 has 13 amino acids. Trimming stripped 6 bases from V and 2 bases from J, with 10 bases between. CDR3 loop: CASRSGVNYGYTF. CDR3 DNA sequence: TGTGCCAGCAGGTCCGGGGTCAACTATGGCTACACCTTC.

Comment on this clone: The same CDR3 also results from other DNA sequences found in this sample. The rearrangement links TRBV11-2 to TRBJ2-7, with 10 bases that match TRBD2. CDR1 and CDR2 (germline): SGHAT, FQNNGV. The trim removed 1 base at V and 4 bases at J, leaving 4 bases unmatched. The CDR3 totals 15 residues. The CDR3 DNA is TGTGCCAGCAGCTTAGGGTTAGCGGGAGGATACGAGCAGTACTTC. Its protein is CASSLGLAGGYEQYF.

The J gene is TRBJ1-2, the V gene TRBV2; the D gene is possibly TRBD1 (6 bases). Germline CDR1 SNHLY, CDR2 FYNNEI. The CDR3 has 13 residues. Trimming removed 8 bases at V and 8 bases at J, with 18 bases between. The CDR3 nucleotides are TGTGCCAGCGGAATGAGGGGGGCGGAAGGCTACACCTTC. The encoded protein is CASGMRGAEGYTF.